Below, one T cell receptor (beta chain) is given with its context. Urothelial carcinoma in patients was locally advanced or metastatic. The sample is drawn from a study of PD-L1 blockade in urothelial cancer. Assay: immunoSEQ multiplex PCR; the TCRdb copy retains only in-frame clones and omits some. In the table there are over 40,000 clones, around 82% of which are singletons. Unmatched junction bases numbered 7, after V lost 6 bases and J lost 7 bases. This CDR3 is built from 16 residues. CDR1 MNHNY and CDR2 SVGAGI come from the germline V gene (reference sequence). The sequence derives from a man in his sixties or seventies with urothelial cancer. The input for sequencing was PBMCs, taken around atezolizumab (anti-PD-L1) treatment. This chain joins TRBV6-6 and TRBJ2-1; TRBD2 matches 15 bases. The CDR3 reads CASSRRTSGGENEQFF. The CDR3 coding sequence is TGTGCCAGCAGCAGACGGACTAGCGGGGGGGAGAATGAGCAGTTCTTC.